This T cell receptor (beta chain) was profiled in a study of identical twins listed by TCRdb under 2016. Concerning the study at large: To test whether fetal clonotypes persist, the study used deep sequencing on TCR alpha and beta repertoires from monozygotic twins, unrelated adults of various ages, and cord blood. To rule out contamination, the twin experiments were replicated at different times with different library preparation protocols. General study outcomes and caveats: Compared with coincidental sharing between unrelated individuals, out-of-frame TCR alpha sequences shared between twins showed an excess of sequences with low generation probability. Zero-insertion analyses could be partly confounded by invariant T cells such as MAIT and iNKT, though diverse VJ usage argued against such confounding for most clonotypes. Abundant cord blood beta clonotypes carried fewer insertions; young adult naive repertoires showed a weaker similar trend, while memory repertoires showed none. In beta out-of-frame sequences, excess twin sharing was weaker, because having fewer shared sequences lowered the signal-to-noise ratio. Because the same donors could not be followed over many years, the conclusions depended on cross-sectional statistical analysis. In monozygotic twins, recombination models systematically underestimated out-of-frame TCR alpha sharing, but the models matched the sharing seen between unrelated individuals.

The library was built by means of 5' RACE. Sequencing used an Illumina HiSeq 2000. A universal primer binding site was added through template switching, and the final cDNA carried a unique molecular identifier so that TCR cDNA molecules could be counted accurately. Specific primers in the conserved constant-segment region were used to synthesize first-strand cDNA for the TCR alpha and beta chains. To control for contamination, each cDNA library was double barcoded with a SMART-Mk sample barcode plus Illumina barcodes. TruSeq adapter sequences and Illumina sample barcodes were added in two successive PCR steps. The Illumina HiSeq platform was used with custom primers to sequence TCR alpha and beta cDNA libraries. Per the source publication's procedure: Unique molecular identifiers were extracted from raw reads with MiGEC, and CDR3 positions were determined with MiXCR. Recombination models were inferred per individual with the repgenHMM and IGoR tools using an EM algorithm. Shared clonotype analysis was performed with the tcR package in R, normalizing sharing by the product of cloneset sizes. To study raw recombination free of thymic and clonal selection effects, out-of-frame nonproductive sequences were analyzed. The public reads were run again by TCRdb, first through fastp at Q25 and then through MiXCR, and only productive beta chains were kept. Identical CDR3 proteins give one entry, which carries the most common genes and DNA. TCRdb, not the original authors, processed these V and J calls. Within this sample are 350,000 or so distinct CDR3 sequences, with 10% to 15% of them counted one time only. The top ten constitute approximately 7.6% of the sample.

The CDR3 goes from the cysteine to the phenylalanine over 17 residues. This entry keeps only the CDR3 DNA: 51 bases, framed from base 1. According to the germline V gene (reference sequence), CDR1 reads SEHNR and CDR2 reads FQNEAQ. V is pruned by 2 bases and J by 1 base, leaving 6 bases of the junction without a gene match. Every donor was a healthy Caucasian. Three pairs of female monozygotic twins, all aged about 18 to 30 years, made up the twin cohort. Positive isolation kits from Invitrogen were used to isolate the CD4+ and CD8+ T cell populations. This clonotype was found a few times. This receptor's antigen is unknown. No base quality values were provided; no much bigger clone lies one nucleotide off. These same records also appear under a second study, on yellow fever vaccine responses in identical twins. That second report states: According to the authors, in identical twins the way T cells responded to vaccination appeared partly convergent and partly personalized. In the study, vaccine-responding T cell clones were precisely tracked in identical twins.

This receptor chain uses TRBV7-9 and TRBJ2-2; 8 nucleotides in the junction match TRBD2. The sample comprised CD8+ T cells sorted from blood. This receptor was taken from a woman aged 18 to 35 in good health. The CDR3 reads as follows: CASSLRTGGVNTGELFF. The sequence in DNA is TGTGCCAGCAGCTTACGAACGGGAGGGGTGAACACCGGGGAGCTGTTTTTT.